Sequencing of this T cell receptor (beta chain) was carried out in a study of blood T cell repertoires in COVID-19. Study overall: Samples came from the United States, Italy and Spain, spanning acute and convalescent COVID-19. Nucleic acid was either cDNA or gDNA, and it came from T cells, B-cell-depleted T cells, or PBMCs.

Original data processing: Amplification of reference gene primers was used by the study to estimate nucleated cell counts. This table comes from immunoSEQ multiplex PCR, and its TCRdb copy is limited to in-frame clones, with some not included. Clone size and V and J calls were adopted from that table, with D and trimming inferred from the DNA. The repertoire includes 120,000 to 150,000 clones, approximately 84% of them detected once, and roughly 2.6% sits in the top ten. V was pared by 2 bases and J by 6 bases, with 20 bases between. The CDR3 runs to 17 residues. In germline, CDR1 is MNHEY, CDR2 SVGEGT.

The sequence came from a human donor with acute or convalescent COVID-19. The donor label of this sample is uncertain. Material for sequencing was peripheral blood. The V and J genes are TRBV6-2 or TRBV6-3 and TRBJ2-1, with D tentatively TRBD1 (5 bases). CDR3 nucleotide sequence: TGTGCCAGCAGTTACCCTGACAACCCCAGGGAACCCAATGAGCAGTTCTTC. It specifies CASSYPDNPREPNEQFF.